The entry that follows covers one T cell receptor beta chain sequence. It has no known antigen specificity. One base away there is no much larger clone; base qualities are not given. The V end loses 4 bases and the J end loses 1 base, and a stretch of 17 bases separates them. There are 16 amino acids in the CDR3, from cysteine to phenylalanine inclusive. Only the CDR3 portion is preserved as DNA: 48 bases, with reading frame beginning at the first base. The germline V gene yields LGHNA for CDR1 and YSLEER for CDR2. The sample originates from a study of OX40 agonist ivuxolimab in advanced cancers. About the study as a whole: Ivuxolimab, which targeted the costimulatory receptor OX40 (CD134), was an agonistic, fully human IgG2 monoclonal antibody. The paper reports the monotherapy dose-escalation portion (N ≈ 50 patients) of the phase I ivuxolimab trial. Intravenous ivuxolimab was administered to patients every 2 weeks at six dose levels: 0.01, 0.1, 0.3, 1.5, 3 and 10 mg/kg. The purpose of peripheral TCRbeta sequencing was to test whether ivuxolimab changed TCR sequence diversity and led to clonal T-cell expansion. Among the approximately 50 dose-escalation patients, around 20 had hepatocellular carcinoma, about 15 melanoma, 9 renal cell carcinoma and 9 head and neck cancer. Prior anti-PD-1, anti-PD-L1 or anti-CTLA-4 therapy was permitted, and checkpoint inhibitors had been received by about 37% of dose-escalation patients. In the dose-escalation cohort, 75% to 85% of patients were male, and the mean age was approximately 60 years with a range of roughly 20 to 80. Three dose-escalation patients achieved partial responses, one with hepatocellular carcinoma and two with cutaneous melanoma. Findings and caveats that apply to the study as a whole: Low levels of normalized T-cell clonal expansion were also seen in some patients who did not respond. Which antigens the clonally expanded peripheral T cells were specific for was not determined. In the 0.1-3.0 mg/kg groups, partial responders had among the lowest normalized peripheral clonal expansion, particularly in CD8+ T cells. At doses from 0.1 to 3.0 mg/kg, clonal expansion was seen in both CD4+ and CD8+ blood T cells between baseline and week 6. After ivuxolimab, CD8+ T cells had more expanded clones than CD4+ T cells on average.

Patients with a history of autoimmune disease or receiving systemic immunosuppression were excluded from the trial. Peripheral blood for TCR sequencing was drawn from every dose cohort at baseline, at cycle 4 day 1 and at cycle 7 day 1. Samples were obtained from an open-label, multicenter, first-in-human phase I dose-escalation trial of ivuxolimab. The trial enrolled adults with locally advanced or metastatic head and neck squamous cell, hepatocellular, melanoma or renal cell carcinoma. Before TCR sequencing, CD4+ T cells and CD8+ T cells were sorted from peripheral blood as separate populations. For sequencing of the TCRbeta CDR3 region, genomic DNA was extracted from the sorted cells. TCRbeta CDR3 regions were sequenced using the immunoSEQ Assay. The clones in this table, taken by TCRdb from immuneACCESS, are in-frame only. Not every clone is retained; where verified, under half of the shortfall comes from an unresolved V gene, and the cause of the rest is unknown. Here the sample has 40,000 to 60,000 clones; about 86% occur a single time. Of the sample, approximately 1.6% falls within the top ten clones.

The clonotype originates from an adult with an advanced solid tumor such as melanoma, head and neck, liver or kidney cancer. Here the sequenced sample was CD4+ or CD8+ T cells sorted from blood, taken in a trial of the OX40 agonist ivuxolimab. The receptor chain draws on TRBV4-3 and TRBJ2-7, with a weak D call of TRBD2 (5 bases match). The sequenced DNA: TGCGCCAGCAGCCCGCGGGTGGGCCGTCCTTCCTACGAGCAGTACTTC. This encodes CASSPRVGRPSYEQYF.